This T cell receptor beta chain was sequenced during a study of T-cell memory formation after mild COVID-19. Turning to this clonotype: Its target is not known.

Study outcomes and limitations: Later expanders leaned CD4+, whereas day 15 to 85 contracting clones were balanced CD4/CD8. Memory cells collected pre-infection included some clones that later responded, suggesting cross-reactive memory joined. SARS-CoV-2 specificity was not confirmed for second-wave clones peaking on day 37.

The V segment lost 3 bases and the J segment 3 bases; nucleotides outside the gene matches: 10. The length of the CDR3 is 16 residues. The germline V gene encodes CDR1 DFQATT and CDR2 SNEGSKA (reference sequence). TCRdb used MiXCR to reprocess the 5' RACE reads, holding one entry per CDR3 protein. The sample yields under 650,000 distinct CDR3 sequences, over 15% seen once. Sequencing was performed on PBMCs or a T cell subset sorted from them (not recorded which). The genes are TRBV20-1 and TRBJ2-7, with 11 bases lining up with TRBD2. This TCR was recovered from an adult woman who had mild COVID-19 (a few samples of this study predate the infection). Cell type and time point are not known. In DNA form, the CDR3 reads TGCAGTGCTAGTCCCCTCACTAGCGGGGGTAACTACGAGCAGTACTTC. Amino acid sequence: CSASPLTSGGNYEQYF.